These T cell receptor beta chains were read from a single sample in a study of control samples from healthy donors and cancer patients. Generated by immunoSEQ multiplex PCR, the TCRdb table keeps only in-frame clones and is missing some. The sample carries some 110,000 clones, roughly 93% recorded once. The sample consisted of blood. These receptors originate from a man aged 25-45 years in good health. The CDR3 runs from the conserved cysteine through the conserved F or W. Fields, in order: V gene, CDR3 protein.

>TRBV19
CASSIVGKQGYNSPLHF
>TRBV25-1
CASSTGTTSTDTQYF
>TRBV5-4
CASSWRLAGANGELFF
>TRBV5-8
CASSLGIGNYGYTF
>TRBV6-6
CASSRGQTNTEAFF
>TRBV6-1
CASSDIYRDSSQPQHF
>TRBV21-1
CASSKGGPGGNQPQHF
>TRBV11-2
CASSPRLSTSEKLFF
>TRBV6-5
CASSYRGYSNQPQHF
>TRBV19
CASSLWRGNIQYF
>TRBV15
CATSERSYNEQFF
>TRBV5-4
CASSLVGHTNNEQFF
>TRBV10-3
CAIRGSDGYEQYF
>TRBV6-6
CASRQQGGNTEAFF
>TRBV27
CASSQGVGNQPQHF